The clone carrying this T cell receptor (beta chain) has at least ten counts. Its target is unknown. Amplified TCR beta CDR3 regions derived from RNA transcripts. The TCR CDR3 first-round RT-PCR relied on the HTBI primer set. TCRdb used MiXCR to reprocess the multiplex PCR reads, holding one entry per CDR3 protein. The table shows 350,000 or so distinct CDR3 sequences, with about a sixth occurring only once. The V segment lost 5 bases and the J segment 9 bases; nucleotides outside the gene matches: 9. Germline V gene sequence: CDR1 DFQATT, CDR2 SNEGSKA (reference sequence). The CDR3 length is 15 residues. This specimen comes from a study of T cells in Graves' hyperthyroidism and ophthalmopathy. Whole-study results and caveats: Model output signaled ophthalmopathy a median around 6.9 months ahead of onset.

This sequence joins TRBV20-1 and TRBJ1-6, with 11 bases lining up with TRBD1. The sequence derives from a woman in her thirties or forties with Graves' ophthalmopathy. The sample consisted of blood. CDR3 sequence (DNA): TGCAGTGCTTCCCCGCCGGGACAGGGGGTTTCACCCCTCCACTTT. Translating gives CSASPPGQGVSPLHF.